Sequencing of this T cell receptor beta chain was carried out in a study of OX40 agonist ivuxolimab in advanced cancers. Study as a whole: Ivuxolimab doses were 0.01, 0.1, 0.3, 1.5, 3 or 10 mg/kg every 2 weeks.

Study results and limitations: Among T cells, CD8+ cells averaged more expanded clones than CD4+ cells.

CDR1 and CDR2 (germline): MGHRA, YSYEKL. CDR3 length: 15 amino acids. Trimming cost V 0 bases and J 5 bases, with 11 bases left between them. Clones were sequenced by immunoSEQ multiplex PCR, and TCRdb holds only the in-frame ones, with some missing. The sample shows about 26,000 clones, 75% to 80% of them seen only once. Note on this clone: Antigen unknown.

The receptor was derived from an adult with an advanced solid tumor such as melanoma, head and neck, liver or kidney cancer. The sample here was CD4+ or CD8+ T cells sorted from blood, taken in a trial of the OX40 agonist ivuxolimab. This chain connects TRBV4-1 to TRBJ2-1, with D tentatively TRBD2 (6 bases). CDR3 region: CASSQEGLPNNEQFF. CDR3 coding DNA: TGCGCCAGCAGCCAAGAAGGACTACCCAACAATGAGCAGTTCTTC.